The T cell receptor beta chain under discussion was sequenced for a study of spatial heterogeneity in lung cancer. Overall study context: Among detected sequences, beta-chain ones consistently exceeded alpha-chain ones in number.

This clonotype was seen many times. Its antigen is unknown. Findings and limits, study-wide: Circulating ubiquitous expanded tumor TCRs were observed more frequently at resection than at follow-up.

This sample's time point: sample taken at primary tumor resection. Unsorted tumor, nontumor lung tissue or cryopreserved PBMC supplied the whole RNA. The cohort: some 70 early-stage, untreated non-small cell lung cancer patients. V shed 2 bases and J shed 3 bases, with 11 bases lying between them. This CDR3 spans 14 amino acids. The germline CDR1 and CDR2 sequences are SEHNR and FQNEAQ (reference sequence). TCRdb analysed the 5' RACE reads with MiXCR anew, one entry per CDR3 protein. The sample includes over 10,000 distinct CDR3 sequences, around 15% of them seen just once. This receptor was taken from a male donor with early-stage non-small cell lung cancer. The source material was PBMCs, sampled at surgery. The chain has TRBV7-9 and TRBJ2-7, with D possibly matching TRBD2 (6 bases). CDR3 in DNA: TGTGCCAGCAGCTTAACGGGGGTCCTCTACGAGCAGTACTTC. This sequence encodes CASSLTGVLYEQYF.